This T cell receptor (beta chain) was found in a study of CD8 T cells in ankylosing spondylitis. It was by quantitative 5'-RACE with molecular barcodes that TCR beta libraries were made. A single record per CDR3 protein comes from TCRdb applying MiXCR to the 5' RACE reads. Among approximately 260,000 distinct CDR3 sequences listed, 8.6% were seen once. The CDR3 consists of 14 residues. V was pared by 7 bases and J by 2 bases, with 3 bases of the junction left unmatched. The V gene's germline CDR1 is WSHSY and CDR2 SAAADI. Study-level findings and limits: A CD8+ phenotype characterized the disease-linked clones, which were relatively rare in peripheral blood. Matched ankylosing spondylitis synovial fluid reportedly contained a significantly enriched population of disease-linked clones.

Regarding this clonotype: The antigen is not known.

This sequence joins TRBV10-2 and TRBJ2-7; 12 nucleotides agree with TRBD2. Sample: blood, either unsorted or a sorted T cell fraction (not recorded which). The sequence derives from a male donor with ankylosing spondylitis or in good health (not recorded which). The CDR3 DNA reads TGCGCCAGCAAAGGGACTAGCGGGCCCTACGAGCAGTACTTC. Its protein product is CASKGTSGPYEQYF.